This T cell receptor beta chain was retrieved from a study of metastatic and nonmetastatic thyroid tumors (dated by TCRdb to 2018 to 2021). Study-level background: Repertoires were compared across peripheral blood and tumor or nodule tissue samples from malignant and benign thyroid patients.

A remark on this clone: Its binding antigen is unknown. No base quality information exists; no much larger clone differs at one position.

Library prep was done by PCR. The sequencer was an Illumina HiSeq 4000. High-throughput sequencing was used to profile the TCR beta-chain CDR3 region of each patient. In the paper's pipeline: Drawing on CDR3 differences between clinicopathological groups, the researchers built a classifier meant to tell apart patients with distant-metastatic papillary thyroid cancer. To measure repertoire diversity the researchers used the Shannon index, while the Morisita-Horn index served to gauge how similar the tumor and blood repertoires were. TCRdb reworked the public reads: Q25 trimming with fastp, MiXCR clone assembly, productive beta chains retained. These V and J calls are TCRdb output, not the study's own analysis. The sample contains some 4,100 clones, about a third of them found a single time. Of the sample, approximately 27% is held by the ten largest clones. The full study reports these points: In both blood and tumor samples, TCR beta diversity was reported to be significantly higher in malignant tumors than in benign nodules.

V lost 4 bases and J lost 5 bases; the stretch between them is 23 bases long. Via the germline V gene (reference sequence), CDR1 is LGHDT and CDR2 YNNKEL. The CDR3 has 17 amino acids, counting the end cysteine and phenylalanine. Just the 51-base CDR3 DNA is kept, in frame starting at base 1. No patient had received any treatment before thyroid surgery. Using T-cell receptor beta sequencing, the researchers looked back retrospectively at clinical samples from patients, gathered between about 2011 and 2019. The rearranged segments are TRBV3-1 and TRBJ1-1; the best D guess is TRBD1, with 5 bases matching. Sequenced sample: adjacent normal tissue. The clonotype was recovered from a male donor with papillary thyroid cancer or a benign thyroid nodule (not recorded which). Some clones in this sample may be carry-over from other donors' samples. The nucleotides are TGTGCCAGCAGCCCCGAATCCCCGCGAACAGGTATGACTGAAGCTTTCTTT. It is translated as CASSPESPRTGMTEAFF. Full variable domain (CDR3 extended with the reference TRBV3-1 and TRBJ1-1 proteins): DTAVSQTPKYLVTQMGNDKSIKCEQNLGHDTMYWYKQDSKKFLKIMFSYNNKELIINETVPNRFSPKSPDKAHLNLHINSLELGDSAVYFCASSPESPRTGMTEAFFGQGTRLTVV.